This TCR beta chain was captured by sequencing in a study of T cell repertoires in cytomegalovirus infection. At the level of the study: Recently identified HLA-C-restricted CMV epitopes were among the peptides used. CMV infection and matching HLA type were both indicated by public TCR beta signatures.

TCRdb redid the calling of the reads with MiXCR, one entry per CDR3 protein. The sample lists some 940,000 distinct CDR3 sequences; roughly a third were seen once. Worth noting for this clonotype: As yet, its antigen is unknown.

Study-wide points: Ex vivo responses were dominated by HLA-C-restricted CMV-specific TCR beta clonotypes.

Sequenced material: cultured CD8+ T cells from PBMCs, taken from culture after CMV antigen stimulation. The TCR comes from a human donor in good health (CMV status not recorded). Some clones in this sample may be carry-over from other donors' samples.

The chain's CDR3 is CASSYVARTEAFF. CDR3 sequence (DNA): TGTGCCAGCAGTTACGTTGCTAGAACTGAAGCTTTCTTT. The chain combines TRBV6-5 with TRBJ1-1; D gene ambiguous. Germline assignment: CDR1 MNHEY and CDR2 SVGAGI. The V and J ends lost 2 bases and 5 bases respectively, with 9 bases between them. The CDR3 loop spans 13 amino acids.